The 16 T cell receptor beta chains presented below share a single source sample, sequenced in a study of cytomegalovirus exposure and HLA in healthy donors. Primers: 60 Vbeta forward and 13 Jbeta reverse. TCRdb's table, derived via immunoSEQ multiplex PCR, lists solely in-frame clones and lacks some. Of some 200,000 clones listed, about 80% are singletons. Sequencing used PBMCs. All receptors come from a woman in her 50s in good health and CMV-seropositive.

This clone appeared once. The J gene is TRBJ1-2, the V gene TRBV5-4, with 7 positions matching TRBD1. Trimming cost V 9 bases and J 8 bases; bases outside gene matches: 13. The CDR3 sequence is 13 residues long. Per germline, CDR1 SGHNT and CDR2 YYREEE (reference sequence). The CDR3 nucleotides read TGTGCCATCTCTTTAGGGACAGCGTTCGGCTACACCTTC. Encoded protein: CAISLGTAFGYTF.

The V and J genes are TRBV19 and TRBJ1-5, with D perhaps TRBD1 (5 bases). This CDR3 has 14 amino acids. CDR1 LNHDA and CDR2 SQIVND come from the germline V gene (reference sequence). V was pared by 0 bases and J by 5 bases, with 8 bases between. The CDR3 nucleotides are TGTGCCAGTAGTATAGATGACAGTTATCAGCCCCAGCATTTT. Translated, it gives CASSIDDSYQPQHF.

The chain carries TRBV9 and TRBJ2-7, with TRBD2 identical over 12 bases. Germline lookup yields CDR1 SGDLS and CDR2 YYNGEE. Unmatched junction bases numbered 4, after V lost 3 bases and J lost 3 bases. This CDR3 is 15 amino acids long. CDR3: CASSATSGGNYEQYF. The CDR3 bases are TGTGCCAGCAGCGCTACTAGCGGGGGGAACTACGAGCAGTACTTC.

This clone was counted once. The gene calls are TRBV7-2 and TRBJ2-2; D perhaps matches TRBD1 (5 bases). V lost 2 bases to trimming and J lost 0 bases, with 10 bases between them. The germline V gene encodes CDR1 SGHTA and CDR2 FQGNSA. The CDR3 loop spans 16 amino acids. The CDR3 sequence: CASSLNWGSNTGELFF. In DNA form, the CDR3 reads TGTGCCAGCAGCTTAAATTGGGGCTCGAACACCGGGGAGCTGTTTTTT.

The rearrangement uses TRBV5-1 and TRBJ1-5; 7 bases agree with TRBD1. In germline, CDR1 is SGHRS, CDR2 YFSETQ. This CDR3 has 15 residues. V shed 0 bases and J 2 bases; nucleotides not matched to a gene: 2. CDR3 DNA: TGCGCCAGCAGCTTGGAGGGGGCTGGCAATCAGCCCCAGCATTTT. Protein: CASSLEGAGNQPQHF. The variable domain in full, completed from reference TRBV5-1 and TRBJ1-5, reads KAGVTQTPRYLIKTRGQQVTLSCSPISGHRSVSWYQQTPGQGLQFLFEYFSETQRNKGNFPGRFSGRQFSNSRSEMNVSTLELGDSALYLCASSLEGAGNQPQHFGDGTRLSIL.

The chain uses TRBV2 and TRBJ1-1; 7 bases map to TRBD1. The CDR3 sequence is 14 residues long. CDR1 and CDR2 from the germline V gene are SNHLY and FYNNEI. J was trimmed by 5 bases and V by 6 bases; bases with no gene match: 9. The CDR3 coding sequence is TGTGCCAGCAGCCTACAGGGGAAGGGAACTGAAGCTTTCTTT. Its translation is CASSLQGKGTEAFF.

This sequence joins TRBV18 and TRBJ2-3; 8 positions match TRBD1. CDR3 length: 14 residues. V lost 4 bases and J lost 5; bases outside the gene matches: 5. Germline lookup yields CDR1 KGHSH and CDR2 LQKENI. CDR3 DNA: TGTGCCAGCTCACGCGGTACAGGGGGAGATACGCAGTATTTT. This encodes CASSRGTGGDTQYF.

The chain couples TRBV19 to TRBJ2-1, with 7 nucleotides matching TRBD2. Unmatched junction bases numbered 4, after V lost 1 base and J lost 4 bases. CDR1 and CDR2 from the germline V gene are LNHDA and SQIVND (reference sequence). The CDR3 contains 15 residues. Here the CDR3 reads CASSIGGGPYNEQFF. The CDR3 nucleotides are TGTGCCAGTAGTATAGGGGGGGGACCGTACAATGAGCAGTTCTTC.

V usage is TRBV6-1 and J usage is TRBJ2-3; 7 bases are a match to TRBD2. Germline CDR1 MNHNS, CDR2 SASEGT. The junction had 4 bases not matched to a gene; V was cut back by 8 bases and J by 2 bases. This CDR3 spans 13 amino acids. CDR3 nucleotides: TGTGCCAGCCGGGACTACTCCACAGATACGCAGTATTTT. Amino acid sequence: CASRDYSTDTQYF.

The sample holds one count of this clone. The rearrangement joins TRBV5-6 to TRBJ1-2; perhaps TRBD1 as D (5 bases). This CDR3 has 15 residues. The germline gives CDR1 SGHDT, CDR2 YYEEEE. With 1 base removed from V and 1 base from J, the gap between germline ends came to 11 bases. CDR3 nucleotides: TGTGCCAGCAGCTTGCCCGACAGTCTTAACTATGGCTACACCTTC. Translation gives CASSLPDSLNYGYTF. The whole variable domain, remainder taken from reference TRBV5-6 and TRBJ1-2, is DAGVTQSPTHLIKTRGQQVTLRCSPKSGHDTVSWYQQALGQGPQFIFQYYEEEERQRGNFPDRFSGHQFPNYSSELNVNALLLGDSALYLCASSLPDSLNYGYTFGSGTRLTVV.

J is TRBJ1-2 and V is TRBV9; D gene unclear. V was trimmed by 0 bases and J by 4 bases, leaving 7 bases between them. The CDR3 has 13 residues. Germline V CDR1 and CDR2: SGDLS, YYNGEE. In nucleotides, the CDR3 is TGTGCCAGCAGCGTAGATGGCCTCTATGGCTACACCTTC. Translated, it gives CASSVDGLYGYTF.

The chain uses TRBV15 and TRBJ1-1; 9 positions agree with TRBD1. Germline V CDR1 and CDR2: LNHNV, YYDKDF (reference sequence). CDR3 length: 17 residues. Germline trimming cut 0 bases from V and 4 bases from J; bases unmatched to any gene: 9. The CDR3 reads CATSRDLGTGRGTEAFF. The DNA of the CDR3 is TGTGCCACCAGCAGAGATCTGGGGACAGGGAGGGGCACTGAAGCTTTCTTT.

This chain uses TRBV15 with TRBJ2-5; the match to TRBD2 covers 12 bases. The germline V gene encodes CDR1 LNHNV and CDR2 YYDKDF (reference sequence). Trimming removed 4 bases from V and 5 bases from J; junction bases left unmatched: 11. The CDR3 sequence is 17 residues long. CDR3 nucleotides: TGTGCCACCAGCACCCGAGTGGCACTAGCGGGGGGCGAGACCCAGTACTTC. Amino acids: CATSTRVALAGGETQYF.

This rearrangement joins TRBV4-1 to TRBJ2-2; 9 bases are shared with TRBD2. This CDR3 has 17 residues. Per the germline V gene, CDR1 is MGHRA and CDR2 is YSYEKL. Trimming at V came to 0 bases and at J to 6 bases, leaving 8 bases not matched to a gene. CDR3 sequence (DNA): TGCGCCAGCAGCCAAGATCATATGGCGGGGGGGGCCGGGGAGCTGTTTTTT. Its translation is CASSQDHMAGGAGELFF.

This clone was recorded only once. The chain combines TRBV11-2 with TRBJ2-5, with TRBD2 matching 7 bases. CDR1 is SGHAT and CDR2 is FQNNGV in the germline V gene. V shed 6 bases and J 2 bases; nucleotides not matched to a gene: 6. This CDR3 is built from 14 residues. CDR3 region: CASSPGGLQETQYF. For the CDR3, the DNA is TGTGCCAGCAGTCCCGGGGGGTTGCAAGAGACCCAGTACTTC.

The chain is built from TRBV19 and TRBJ2-7, with TRBD2 identical over 10 bases. V lost 6 bases and J lost 6; bases outside the gene matches: 8. The germline CDR1 and CDR2 sequences are LNHDA and SQIVND (reference sequence). The CDR3 sequence is 14 residues long. The CDR3, as DNA: TGTGCCAGTAGCCCAGAGCGGGGGGGCCCCGAGCAGTACTTC. Its protein is CASSPERGGPEQYF.